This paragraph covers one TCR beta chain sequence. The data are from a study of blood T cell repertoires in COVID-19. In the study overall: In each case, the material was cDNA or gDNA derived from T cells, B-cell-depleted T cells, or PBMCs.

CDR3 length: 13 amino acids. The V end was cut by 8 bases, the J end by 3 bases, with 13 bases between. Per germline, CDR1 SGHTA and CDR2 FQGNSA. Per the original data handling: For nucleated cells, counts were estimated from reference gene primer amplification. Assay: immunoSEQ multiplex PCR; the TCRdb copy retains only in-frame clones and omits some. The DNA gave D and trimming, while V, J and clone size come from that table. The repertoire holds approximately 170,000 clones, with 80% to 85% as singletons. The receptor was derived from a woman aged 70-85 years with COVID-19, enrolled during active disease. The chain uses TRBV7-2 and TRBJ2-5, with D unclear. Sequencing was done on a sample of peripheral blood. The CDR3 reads CASSYRNEETQYF. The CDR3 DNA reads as TGTGCCAGCTCGTACAGAAATGAAGAGACCCAGTACTTC. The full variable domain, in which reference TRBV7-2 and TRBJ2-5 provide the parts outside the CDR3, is GAGVSQSPSNKVTEKGKDVELRCDPISGHTALYWYRQSLGQGLEFLIYFQGNSAPDKSGLPSDRFSAERTGGSVSTLTIQRTQQEDSAVYLCASSYRNEETQYFGPGTRLLVL.